This is a list of T cell receptor beta chains from one sample in a study of cytomegalovirus exposure and HLA in healthy donors. This table comes from immunoSEQ multiplex PCR, and its TCRdb copy is limited to in-frame clones, with some not included. This table holds approximately 160,000 clones, 80% found once. The sequencing input was PBMCs. The receptors originated from a woman in her 50s in good health and CMV-seropositive. The CDR3 runs from the conserved cysteine through the conserved F or W. The D gene is left open where the match is weak. A row's size may be missing; if present it is once, few, many or a size class.

v_gene	abundance	j_gene	d_gene	CDR3aa	CDR3nt
TRBV20-1	.	TRBJ2-7	TRBD1	CSAKTGSEQYF	TGCAGTGCAAAGACAGGGAGTGAGCAGTACTTC
TRBV5-4	.	TRBJ2-6	TRBD2	CASSGGGAPLSGANVLTF	TGTGCCAGCAGCGGGGGGGGAGCGCCCCTCTCTGGGGCCAACGTCCTGACTTTC
TRBV5-1	.	TRBJ2-1	.	CASSLEREDEQFF	TGCGCCAGCAGCTTGGAACGAGAGGATGAGCAGTTCTTC
TRBV5-5	.	TRBJ2-3	.	CASSLTDYTGDTQYF	TGTGCCAGCAGCTTGACTGATTACACGGGAGATACGCAGTATTTT
TRBV11-2	once	TRBJ1-4	.	CASSSGGNEKLFF	TGTGCCAGCAGCTCGGGTGGTAATGAAAAACTGTTTTTT
TRBV7-9	.	TRBJ2-5	.	CASSLGSRGETQYF	TGTGCCAGCAGCTTGGGCTCAAGGGGCGAGACCCAGTACTTC
TRBV28	.	TRBJ1-4	.	CASSLPGTNEKLFF	TGTGCCAGCAGTTTACCGGGAACTAATGAAAAACTGTTTTTT
TRBV7-2	.	TRBJ2-1	.	CASSLNRGWDEQFF	TGTGCCAGCAGCTTAAACCGGGGGTGGGATGAGCAGTTCTTC
TRBV5-6	.	TRBJ2-1	TRBD1	CASSLGYRGFYNEQFF	TGTGCCAGCAGCTTAGGATACAGGGGATTTTACAATGAGCAGTTCTTC
TRBV5-4	.	TRBJ1-6	TRBD1	CASSSPDRGKSPLHF	TGTGCCAGCAGCTCCCCCGACAGGGGAAAGTCACCCCTCCACTTT
TRBV25-1	.	TRBJ1-2	TRBD1	CASSELHTGQGAGYTF	TGTGCCAGCAGTGAACTTCATACGGGACAGGGGGCCGGCTACACCTTC
TRBV25-1	few	TRBJ2-7	.	CASSEGSSEPSYEQYF	TGTGCCAGCAGTGAAGGTTCTAGCGAGCCCTCCTACGAGCAGTACTTC
TRBV4-1	.	TRBJ1-4	TRBD1	CASRAGTGNGANEKLFF	TGCGCCAGCAGGGCCGGGACAGGGAACGGGGCTAATGAAAAACTGTTTTTT
TRBV18	.	TRBJ2-6	.	CASSPPGGPGANVLTF	TGTGCCAGCTCACCACCCGGGGGTCCTGGGGCCAACGTCCTGACTTTC
TRBV7-6	.	TRBJ2-1	TRBD2	CASSLGTSGTNEQFF	TGTGCCAGCAGCCTCGGGACTAGCGGGACCAATGAGCAGTTCTTC
TRBV28	few	TRBJ2-5	.	CASITTSQETQYF	TGTGCCAGCATAACTACCTCCCAAGAGACCCAGTACTTC
TRBV6-5	.	TRBJ1-6	.	CASSSLYSPLHF	TGTGCCAGCAGTTCCCTCTACTCACCCCTCCACTTT
TRBV19	.	TRBJ2-1	.	CASGSLRGEQFF	TGTGCCAGTGGTAGCCTACGAGGTGAGCAGTTCTTC
TRBV14	.	TRBJ2-1	.	CASSQVYEQFF	TGTGCCAGCAGCCAAGTCTATGAGCAGTTCTTC
TRBV5-1	.	TRBJ2-1	TRBD2	CASSLLTGGAYNEQFF	TGCGCCAGCAGCCTACTAACGGGAGGCGCCTACAATGAGCAGTTCTTC
TRBV11-3	.	TRBJ2-7	TRBD1	CASSLQGPDYEQYF	TGTGCCAGCAGTCTACAGGGGCCAGACTACGAGCAGTACTTC
TRBV7-9	.	TRBJ2-1	.	CSSSCNCDYENEQFF	TGTTCCAGCAGCTGTAACTGTGACTATGAGAATGAGCAGTTCTTC
TRBV18	.	TRBJ2-5	.	CASSPRTGIQETQYF	TGTGCCAGCTCACCACGAACAGGTATCCAAGAGACCCAGTACTTC
TRBV19	.	TRBJ2-7	.	CASSIAVAITRSYEQYF	TGTGCCAGTAGTATAGCGGTAGCTATCACAAGGTCCTACGAGCAGTACTTC
TRBV5-1	.	TRBJ2-3	TRBD2	CASSLNGGGTDTQYF	TGCGCCAGCAGCTTGAATGGCGGGGGAACAGATACGCAGTATTTT
TRBV28	.	TRBJ2-1	.	CASRGAGHSSSYNEQFF	TGTGCCAGCCGAGGGGCGGGGCACTCGAGCTCCTACAATGAGCAGTTCTTC
TRBV25-1	.	TRBJ1-3	.	CASRGPGVSGNTIYF	TGTGCCAGCCGAGGCCCCGGGGTCTCTGGAAACACCATATATTTT
TRBV7-8	.	TRBJ2-5	.	CASSSWGDRIGETQYF	TGTGCCAGCAGTTCTTGGGGGGATCGGATTGGCGAGACCCAGTACTTC
TRBV7-8	.	TRBJ2-3	TRBD1	CASSLFSGGRTDTQYF	TGTGCCAGCAGCTTATTTTCAGGGGGCCGTACAGATACGCAGTATTTT
TRBV28	.	TRBJ2-6	TRBD2	CASSLLGGAGANVLTF	TGCGCCAGCAGTTTATTGGGAGGGGCTGGGGCCAACGTCCTAACTTTC
TRBV7-9	few	TRBJ2-1	.	CASSPGDLGGRRREQFF	TGTGCCAGCAGCCCCGGAGACCTGGGGGGACGGCGGCGTGAGCAGTTCTTC
TRBV4-3	.	TRBJ2-2	.	CASSQGANTGELFF	TGCGCCAGCAGCCAAGGAGCGAACACCGGGGAGCTGTTTTTT
TRBV28	.	TRBJ2-7	.	CASSSNPWGGDSTYEQYF	TGTGCCAGCAGTTCAAACCCCTGGGGCGGGGACAGTACCTACGAGCAGTACTTC
TRBV9	.	TRBJ2-3	TRBD2	CASSPQGLAGGLDTQYF	TGTGCCAGCAGCCCTCAAGGACTAGCGGGGGGACTAGATACGCAGTATTTT
TRBV7-2	.	TRBJ1-2	TRBD1	CASSLADRGLDGYTF	TGTGCCAGCAGCTTAGCGGACAGGGGGTTAGATGGCTACACCTTC
TRBV19	.	TRBJ1-6	TRBD1	CASSLQGVPYNSPLHF	TGTGCCAGTAGTCTACAGGGGGTGCCCTATAATTCACCCCTCCACTTT
TRBV28	.	TRBJ2-7	TRBD2	CASSGTSGPVEQYF	TGTGCCAGCAGTGGGACTAGCGGGCCCGTCGAGCAGTACTTC
TRBV15	.	TRBJ1-2	.	CATSPTPGSGGYGYTF	TGTGCCACCAGTCCAACCCCGGGCAGTGGAGGCTATGGCTACACCTTC
TRBV7-2	.	TRBJ2-7	TRBD2	CASSFIRRREGPEQYF	TGTGCCAGCAGCTTCATAAGGAGGCGGGAGGGCCCCGAGCAGTACTTC
TRBV15	once	TRBJ1-2	.	CATSRQEVNYGYTF	TGTGCCACCAGTAGGCAGGAAGTTAACTATGGCTACACCTTC
TRBV19	.	TRBJ1-4	.	CASSIARGGGEKLFF	TGTGCCAGTAGTATAGCTCGGGGAGGTGGTGAAAAACTGTTTTTT